This T cell receptor (beta chain) stems from a study of CD8 T cells in ankylosing spondylitis. Via MiXCR, TCRdb re-called the 5' RACE reads, giving one row per CDR3 protein. Altogether a few hundred thousand distinct CDR3 sequences are present, 20% to 30% being singletons, with the ten largest covering approximately 0.61%. This clonotype was seen at least ten times. This receptor was obtained from a male donor with ankylosing spondylitis or in good health (not recorded which). Sequencing used blood, either unsorted or a sorted T cell fraction (not recorded which).

CDR3 amino acids: CASSLRYRGHNEQFF. As DNA, the CDR3 is TGTGCCAGCAGCTTAAGGTACAGGGGACACAATGAGCAGTTCTTC. The chain couples TRBV7-6 to TRBJ2-1; 7 bases match TRBD1. Germline V gene lookup returns CDR1 SGHVS and CDR2 FNYEAQ. CDR3 length: 15 amino acids. V lost 2 bases and J lost 5; bases outside the gene matches: 6.